The entry below describes one TCR beta chain. Researchers partitioned CD4+ cells into CD45RA+ naive and CD45RA-negative memory subsets. The data were obtained in a study of shared clonotypes between healthy human individuals. Trimming stripped 0 bases from V and 2 bases from J, with 10 bases between. The CDR3 sequence is 15 residues long. Germline CDR1 is SGHNT and CDR2 is YENEEA. Assay execution proceeded at the deep level. TCRdb's copy holds only in-frame clones and misses some; the assay was immunoSEQ multiplex PCR. The table includes roughly 2.2 million clones, 85% to 95% detected once. This TCR was sampled from a man aged 18 to 29 in good health. Some clones in this sample may be carry-over from other donors' samples. Sequenced: naive CD4+ T cells from PBMCs. As for subset: CD45RA+ positively selected. The J gene is TRBJ2-5, the V gene TRBV11-3; no reliable D call. CDR3 DNA: TGTGCCAGCAGCTTAGAGAGTGGCAGGCAAGAGACCCAGTACTTC. It yields the protein CASSLESGRQETQYF.